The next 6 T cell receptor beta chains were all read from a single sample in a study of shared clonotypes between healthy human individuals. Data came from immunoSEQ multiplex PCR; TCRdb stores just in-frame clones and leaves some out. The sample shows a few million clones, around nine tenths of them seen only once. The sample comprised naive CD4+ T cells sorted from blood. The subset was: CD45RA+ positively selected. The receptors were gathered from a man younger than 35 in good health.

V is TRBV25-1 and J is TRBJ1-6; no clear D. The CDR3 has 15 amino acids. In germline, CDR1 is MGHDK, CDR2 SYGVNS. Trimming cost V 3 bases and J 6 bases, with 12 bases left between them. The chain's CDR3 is CASSDLRDPNSPLHF. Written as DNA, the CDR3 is TGTGCCAGCAGTGATTTAAGGGATCCTAATTCACCCCTCCACTTT.

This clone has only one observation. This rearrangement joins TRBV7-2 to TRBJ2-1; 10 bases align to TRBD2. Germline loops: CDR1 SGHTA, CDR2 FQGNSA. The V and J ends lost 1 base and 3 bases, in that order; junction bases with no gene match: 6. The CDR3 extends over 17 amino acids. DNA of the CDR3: TGTGCCAGCAGCTTAGGGAGACTAGCGGGTATCTACAATGAGCAGTTCTTC. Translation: CASSLGRLAGIYNEQFF.

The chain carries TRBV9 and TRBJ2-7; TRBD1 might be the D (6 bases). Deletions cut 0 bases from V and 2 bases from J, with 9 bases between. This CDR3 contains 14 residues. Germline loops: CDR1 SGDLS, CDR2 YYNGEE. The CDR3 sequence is CASSVDAGAYEQYF. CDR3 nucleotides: TGTGCCAGCAGCGTAGATGCAGGGGCCTACGAGCAGTACTTC.

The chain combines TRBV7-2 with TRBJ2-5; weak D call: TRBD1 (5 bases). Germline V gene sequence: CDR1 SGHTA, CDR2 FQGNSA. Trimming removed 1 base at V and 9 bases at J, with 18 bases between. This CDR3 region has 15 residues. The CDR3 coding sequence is TGTGCCAGCAGCTTAGACCTACTGGGGCGTGTGCCCCAGTACTTC. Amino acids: CASSLDLLGRVPQYF.

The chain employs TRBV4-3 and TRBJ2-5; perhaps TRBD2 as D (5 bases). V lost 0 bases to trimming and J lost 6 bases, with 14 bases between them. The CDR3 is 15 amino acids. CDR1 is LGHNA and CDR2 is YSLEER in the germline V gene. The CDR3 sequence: CASSQDGRGSQTQYF. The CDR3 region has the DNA TGCGCCAGCAGCCAAGATGGGAGAGGGAGTCAGACCCAGTACTTC.

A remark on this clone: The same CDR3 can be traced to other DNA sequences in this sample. CDR3 coding DNA: TGTGCCAGCAGCGTAGTGCCTAGCGGGGGTGAGCAGTTCTTC. Residues: CASSVVPSGGEQFF. This chain uses TRBV9 with TRBJ2-1, with 10 bases aligning to TRBD2. CDR3 length: 14 residues. V shed 0 bases and J 9 bases; nucleotides not matched to a gene: 3. CDR1 and CDR2 from the germline V gene are SGDLS and YYNGEE.